A selection of T cell receptor beta chains follows, all from one sample in a study of cytomegalovirus exposure and HLA in healthy donors. Assay used: immunoSEQ multiplex PCR; TCRdb lists only in-frame clones, some missing. The table gives about 210,000 clones; the top ten clones make up around 0.95% of it. Sequencing input: PBMCs. The receptors here all came from a woman aged 25-40 years in good health and CMV-seropositive. Both conserved end residues are part of each CDR3. Each record gives: D gene, V gene, J gene, CDR3 protein, CDR3 DNA. D genes are given only for firm matches.

TRBD2	TRBV5-4	TRBJ2-5	CASSGDRSGGFRETQYF	TGTGCCAGCAGCGGGGATCGGAGCGGGGGTTTCCGAGAGACCCAGTACTTC
.	TRBV6-1	TRBJ1-2	CARGGRGYGYTF	TGTGCCAGGGGGGGGCGGGGCTATGGCTACACCTTC
.	TRBV30	TRBJ2-5	CAWSRQGFQETQYF	TGTGCCTGGAGCAGGCAGGGCTTTCAAGAGACCCAGTACTTC
TRBD2	TRBV9	TRBJ2-3	CASSPSGGTFADTQYF	TGTGCCAGCAGCCCTAGCGGGGGGACCTTCGCAGATACGCAGTATTTT
.	TRBV6-1	TRBJ1-6	CASSEYSLNSPLHF	TGTGCCAGCAGTGAATACAGCCTTAATTCACCCCTCCACTTT
.	TRBV5-4	TRBJ1-1	CASSLDGGLNTEAFF	TGTGCCAGCAGCTTGGATGGGGGCCTGAACACTGAAGCTTTCTTT
TRBD2	TRBV5-5	TRBJ2-5	CASSLAGGGARETQYF	TGTGCCAGCAGTCTTGCAGGCGGGGGAGCGCGGGAGACCCAGTACTTC
TRBD1	TRBV2	TRBJ1-1	CASRGTGGNTEAFF	TGTGCCAGCAGGGGGACAGGGGGGAACACTGAAGCTTTCTTT
.	TRBV7-8	TRBJ1-3	CASSLGGNSGNTIYF	TGTGCCAGCAGCTTAGGCGGGAACTCTGGAAACACCATATATTTT
.	TRBV6-4	TRBJ2-7	CASSSPRISSYEQYF	TGTGCCAGCAGTAGCCCCCGCATAAGCTCCTACGAGCAGTACTTC
.	TRBV5-6	TRBJ1-2	CASSSLRQGNYGYTF	TGTGCCAGCAGCTCCCTCCGTCAGGGCAACTATGGCTACACCTTC
TRBD2	TRBV6-5	TRBJ2-5	CASNRAGGLQETQYF	TGTGCCAGCAACAGAGCGGGGGGGCTTCAAGAGACCCAGTACTTC
.	TRBV27	TRBJ1-2	CASSSGTPYGYTF	TGTGCCAGCAGCTCCGGGACACCCTATGGCTACACCTTC
TRBD1	TRBV13	TRBJ1-4	CASSLRSGGGEKLFF	TGTGCCAGCAGCTTAAGATCAGGGGGTGGTGAAAAACTGTTTTTT
.	TRBV4-1	TRBJ1-1	CASGTGQWNTEAFF	TGCGCCAGCGGGACGGGACAATGGAACACTGAAGCTTTCTTT
.	TRBV5-1	TRBJ2-1	CASAPPLGTNSYNEQFF	TGCGCCAGCGCTCCACCCCTAGGGACAAACTCCTACAATGAGCAGTTCTTC
TRBD2	TRBV7-8	TRBJ2-5	CASSFIAGGPETQYF	TGTGCCAGCAGTTTTATAGCGGGGGGGCCCGAGACCCAGTACTTC
.	TRBV18	TRBJ1-1	CASSPVRGLHTEAFF	TGTGCCAGCTCACCAGTGAGGGGGTTGCACACTGAAGCTTTCTTT
TRBD2	TRBV27	TRBJ2-3	CASSTGLAGTDTQYF	TGTGCCAGCAGTACGGGACTAGCGGGCACAGATACGCAGTATTTT
TRBD1	TRBV5-1	TRBJ2-5	CASSYQVGTASLQTQYF	TGCGCCAGCAGTTACCAGGTTGGGACAGCCAGCCTCCAGACCCAGTACTTC
TRBD2	TRBV7-8	TRBJ2-2	CASSLAVGGLAGTNTGELFF	TGTGCCAGCAGCTTAGCTGTCGGAGGACTAGCGGGAACAAACACCGGGGAGCTGTTTTTT
TRBD2	TRBV28	TRBJ2-1	CASSPGTSGRVRSSYNEQFF	TGTGCCAGCAGCCCAGGGACTAGCGGGAGGGTTAGGAGCTCCTACAATGAGCAGTTCTTC
.	TRBV5-1	TRBJ2-5	CASSRDWGQETQYF	TGCGCCAGCAGCAGGGACTGGGGCCAAGAGACCCAGTACTTC
.	TRBV5-1	TRBJ2-1	CASSLAGGQSSGHTWNEQFF	TGCGCCAGCAGCTTGGCCGGGGGCCAGTCTAGCGGCCATACCTGGAATGAGCAGTTCTTC
.	TRBV27	TRBJ2-3	CASGWTGTDTQYF	TGTGCCAGCGGGTGGACAGGCACAGATACGCAGTATTTT
.	TRBV30	TRBJ1-3	CAFDRFSGNTIYF	TGTGCCTTTGACAGATTCTCTGGAAACACCATATATTTT
TRBD1	TRBV28	TRBJ1-1	CASSPMGQGFIRNTEAFF	TGTGCCAGCAGCCCGATGGGACAGGGTTTTATTCGGAACACTGAAGCTTTCTTT
.	TRBV7-9	TRBJ2-7	CASSPPLGEQYF	TGTGCCAGCAGCCCCCCACTAGGCGAGCAGTACTTC
TRBD2	TRBV4-1	TRBJ2-3	CASLAGSTDTQYF	TGCGCCAGCTTAGCGGGCAGCACAGATACGCAGTATTTT
TRBD1	TRBV2	TRBJ1-2	CASRSGTGGGYGYTF	TGTGCCAGCAGATCCGGGACAGGGGGCGGTTATGGCTACACCTTC
TRBD1	TRBV5-6	TRBJ2-7	CASSPLGTGSDEQYF	TGTGCCAGCAGTCCCCTCGGGACAGGGTCTGACGAGCAGTACTTC
TRBD2	TRBV10-3	TRBJ2-1	CAISESLAGGNEQFF	TGTGCCATCAGTGAGTCCCTAGCGGGAGGCAATGAGCAGTTCTTC
.	TRBV11-2	TRBJ2-5	CASSLGWQPRGETQYF	TGTGCCAGCAGCTTAGGGTGGCAGCCTAGAGGGGAGACCCAGTACTTC
.	TRBV5-1	TRBJ2-3	CASSLTGSFADTQYF	TGCGCCAGCAGCTTGACTGGGAGTTTCGCAGATACGCAGTATTTT
TRBD1	TRBV11-2	TRBJ2-7	CASRAGTGKGEQYF	TGTGCCAGCAGGGCAGGGACAGGGAAGGGCGAGCAGTACTTC
.	TRBV9	TRBJ1-4	CASSVASPPRELFF	TGTGCCAGCAGCGTAGCTTCCCCCCCACGGGAACTGTTTTTT
.	TRBV7-9	TRBJ2-3	CASSPIIPGQWGIYTQYF	TGTGCCAGCAGCCCTATTATACCGGGACAATGGGGGATTTATACGCAGTATTTT
TRBD2	TRBV28	TRBJ2-7	CASSLAGVSYEQYF	TGTGCCAGCAGTTTGGCGGGAGTATCCTACGAGCAGTACTTC
TRBD1	TRBV6-5	TRBJ1-2	CASTGQGAYTF	TGTGCCAGCACTGGACAGGGGGCCTACACCTTC
TRBD1	TRBV5-5	TRBJ1-5	CASSRDRGPNQPQHF	TGTGCCAGCAGTCGGGACAGGGGGCCCAATCAGCCCCAGCATTTT
TRBD1	TRBV6-5	TRBJ1-3	CASSPPGQGGNTIYF	TGTGCCAGCAGTCCCCCTGGACAGGGGGGAAACACCATATATTTT
.	TRBV6-5	TRBJ1-1	CASSSRVTEAFF	TGTGCCAGCAGTTCAAGAGTGACTGAAGCTTTCTTT
TRBD1	TRBV28	TRBJ1-5	CASSSGTGNQPQHF	TGTGCCAGCAGTTCCGGGACAGGGAATCAGCCCCAGCATTTT
.	TRBV7-8	TRBJ1-1	CASSLGGVVWGAFF	TGTGCCAGCAGCCTAGGGGGGGTAGTCTGGGGAGCTTTCTTT
.	TRBV29-1	TRBJ1-5	CSVEDQGGQPQHF	TGCAGCGTTGAAGATCAAGGGGGACAGCCCCAGCATTTT
.	TRBV6-1	TRBJ2-7	CASSDQGYEQYF	TGTGCCAGCAGTGATCAGGGTTACGAGCAGTACTTC
.	TRBV6-6	TRBJ1-2	CASITYRAGGYTF	TGTGCCAGTATCACCTACAGGGCCGGGGGCTACACCTTC
TRBD1	TRBV6-5	TRBJ1-2	CASSYGQGDYGYTF	TGTGCCAGCAGTTACGGACAGGGGGACTATGGCTACACCTTC
.	TRBV5-6	TRBJ1-1	CASSLIGGGEAFF	TGTGCCAGCAGCTTGATAGGGGGGGGTGAAGCTTTCTTT
TRBD2	TRBV2	TRBJ2-1	CASKASGSSSYNEQFF	TGTGCCAGCAAGGCTAGCGGAAGTAGCTCCTACAATGAGCAGTTCTTC
TRBD1	TRBV2	TRBJ2-7	CASKVWDRVDVQYF	TGTGCCAGCAAGGTTTGGGACAGGGTCGACGTGCAGTACTTC
.	TRBV18	TRBJ1-2	CASSLPGLIYGYTF	TGTGCCAGCTCACTACCAGGACTCATTTATGGCTACACCTTC
TRBD1	TRBV6-5	TRBJ1-2	CASSADRGLNYGYTF	TGTGCCAGCAGTGCCGACAGGGGGCTTAACTATGGCTACACCTTC
TRBD1	TRBV27	TRBJ1-3	CASRVTWDSGNTIYF	TGTGCCAGCAGAGTGACATGGGACAGTGGAAACACCATATATTTT
TRBD1	TRBV7-8	TRBJ1-2	CASSSGDRDGYTF	TGTGCCAGCAGCTCAGGGGACAGGGATGGCTACACCTTC
.	TRBV6-1	TRBJ1-3	CASSEGQGGYSGNTIYF	TGTGCCAGCAGTGAAGGGCAGGGAGGGTACTCTGGAAACACCATATATTTT
TRBD1	TRBV4-1	TRBJ2-1	CASSHPGTGGFNEQFF	TGCGCCAGCAGCCATCCAGGGACAGGGGGCTTCAATGAGCAGTTCTTC
.	TRBV6-5	TRBJ1-2	CASSYSGRAYGYTF	TGTGCCAGCAGTTACTCTGGCAGGGCCTACGGCTACACCTTC